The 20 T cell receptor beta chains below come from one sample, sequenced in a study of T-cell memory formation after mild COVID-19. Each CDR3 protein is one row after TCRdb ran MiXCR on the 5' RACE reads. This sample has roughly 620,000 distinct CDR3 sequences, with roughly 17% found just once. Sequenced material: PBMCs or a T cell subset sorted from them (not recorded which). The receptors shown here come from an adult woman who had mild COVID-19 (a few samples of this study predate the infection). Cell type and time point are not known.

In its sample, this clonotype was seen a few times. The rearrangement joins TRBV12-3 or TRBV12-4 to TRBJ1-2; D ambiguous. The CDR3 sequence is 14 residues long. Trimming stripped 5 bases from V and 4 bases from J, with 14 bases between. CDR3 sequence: CASSPGPGGYGYTF. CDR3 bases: TGTGCCAGCAGTCCCGGGCCGGGCGGCTATGGCTACACCTTC.

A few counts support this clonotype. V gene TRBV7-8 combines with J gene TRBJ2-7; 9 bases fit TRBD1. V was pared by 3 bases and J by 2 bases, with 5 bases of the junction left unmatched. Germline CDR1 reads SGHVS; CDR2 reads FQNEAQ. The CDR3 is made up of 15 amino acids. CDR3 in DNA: TGTGCCAGCAGCTTCGACCGGGACAGGGCCTACGAGCAGTACTTC. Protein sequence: CASSFDRDRAYEQYF.

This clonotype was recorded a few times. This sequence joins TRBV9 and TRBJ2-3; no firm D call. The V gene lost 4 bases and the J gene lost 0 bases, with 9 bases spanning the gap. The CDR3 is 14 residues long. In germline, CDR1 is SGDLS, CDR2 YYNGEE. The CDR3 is CASSLGMSTDTQYF. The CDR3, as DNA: TGTGCCAGCAGCCTAGGGATGAGCACAGATACGCAGTATTTT. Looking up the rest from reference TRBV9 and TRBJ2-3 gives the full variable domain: DSGVTQTPKHLITATGQRVTLRCSPRSGDLSVYWYQQSLDQGLQFLIQYYNGEERAKGNILERFSAQQFPDLHSELNLSSLELGDSALYFCASSLGMSTDTQYFGPGTRLTVL.

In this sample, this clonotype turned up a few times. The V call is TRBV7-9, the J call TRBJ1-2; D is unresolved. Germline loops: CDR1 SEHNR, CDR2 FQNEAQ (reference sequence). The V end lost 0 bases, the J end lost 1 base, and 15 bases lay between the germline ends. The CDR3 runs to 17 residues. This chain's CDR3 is CASSLAIRWADNYGYTF. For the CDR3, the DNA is TGTGCCAGCAGCTTAGCGATACGATGGGCGGATAACTATGGCTACACCTTC.

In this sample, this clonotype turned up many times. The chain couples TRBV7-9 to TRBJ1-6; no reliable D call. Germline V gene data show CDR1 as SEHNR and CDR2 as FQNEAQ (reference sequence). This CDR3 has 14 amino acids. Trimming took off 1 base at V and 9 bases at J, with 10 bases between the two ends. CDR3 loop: CASSLERNRSPLHF. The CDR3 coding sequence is TGTGCCAGCAGCTTAGAGCGGAATCGTTCACCCCTCCACTTT.

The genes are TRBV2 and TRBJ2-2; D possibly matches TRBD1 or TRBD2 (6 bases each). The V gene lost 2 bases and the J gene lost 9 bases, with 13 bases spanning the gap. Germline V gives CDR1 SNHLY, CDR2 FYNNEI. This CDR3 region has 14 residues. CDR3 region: CASSESGARRELFF. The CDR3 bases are TGTGCCAGCAGTGAATCGGGGGCACGCAGGGAGCTGTTTTTT.

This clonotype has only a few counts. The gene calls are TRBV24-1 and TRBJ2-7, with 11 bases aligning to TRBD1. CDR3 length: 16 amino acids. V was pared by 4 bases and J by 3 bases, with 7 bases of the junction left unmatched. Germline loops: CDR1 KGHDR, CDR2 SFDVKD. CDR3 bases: TGTGCCACCAGTGACCCTGCCGGGACAGGGGGCTACGAGCAGTACTTC. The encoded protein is CATSDPAGTGGYEQYF.

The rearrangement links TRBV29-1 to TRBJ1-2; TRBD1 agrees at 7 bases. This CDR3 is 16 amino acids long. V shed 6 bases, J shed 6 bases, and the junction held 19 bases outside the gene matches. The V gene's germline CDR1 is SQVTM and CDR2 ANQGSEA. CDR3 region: CSVGDRVIPNSDGYTF. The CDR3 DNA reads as TGCAGCGTAGGCGACAGGGTCATCCCAAATAGCGATGGCTACACCTTC.

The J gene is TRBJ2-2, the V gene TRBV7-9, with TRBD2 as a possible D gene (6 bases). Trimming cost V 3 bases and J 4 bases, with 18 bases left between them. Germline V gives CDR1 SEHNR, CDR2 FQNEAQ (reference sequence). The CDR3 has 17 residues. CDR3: CASSFSALEGLTGELFF. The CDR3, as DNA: TGTGCCAGCAGCTTTTCGGCCCTCGAGGGACTCACCGGGGAGCTGTTTTTT. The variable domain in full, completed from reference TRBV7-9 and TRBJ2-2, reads DTGVSQNPRHKITKRGQNVTFRCDPISEHNRLYWYRQTLGQGPEFLTYFQNEAQLEKSRLLSDRFSAERPKGSFSTLEIQRTEQGDSAMYLCASSFSALEGLTGELFFGEGSRLTVL.

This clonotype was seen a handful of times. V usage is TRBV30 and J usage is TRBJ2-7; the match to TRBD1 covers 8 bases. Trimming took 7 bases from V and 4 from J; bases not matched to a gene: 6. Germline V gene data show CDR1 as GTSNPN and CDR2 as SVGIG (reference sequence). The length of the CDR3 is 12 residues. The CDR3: CASGQESYEQYF. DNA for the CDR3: TGTGCCTCGGGACAGGAGAGTTACGAGCAGTACTTC.

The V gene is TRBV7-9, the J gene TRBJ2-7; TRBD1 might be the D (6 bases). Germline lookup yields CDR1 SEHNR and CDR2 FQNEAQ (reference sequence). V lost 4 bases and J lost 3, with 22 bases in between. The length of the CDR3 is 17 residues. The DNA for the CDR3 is TGTGCCAGCAGCTCAACCCTTAGCAGGGGACGGATCTACGAGCAGTACTTC. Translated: CASSSTLSRGRIYEQYF.

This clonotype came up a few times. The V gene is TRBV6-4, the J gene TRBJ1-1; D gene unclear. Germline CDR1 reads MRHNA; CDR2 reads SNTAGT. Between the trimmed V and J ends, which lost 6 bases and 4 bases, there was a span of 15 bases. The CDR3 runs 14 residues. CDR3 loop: CASSLTLDGTEAFF. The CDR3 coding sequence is TGTGCCAGCAGCTTAACCCTTGACGGCACTGAAGCTTTCTTT.

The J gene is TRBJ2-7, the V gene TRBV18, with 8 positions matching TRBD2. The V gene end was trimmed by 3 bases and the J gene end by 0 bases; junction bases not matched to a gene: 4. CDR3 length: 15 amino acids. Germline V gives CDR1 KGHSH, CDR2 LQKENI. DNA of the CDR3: TGTGCCAGCTCACCGACTAGCGTAGGCTCCTACGAGCAGTACTTC. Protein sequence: CASSPTSVGSYEQYF.

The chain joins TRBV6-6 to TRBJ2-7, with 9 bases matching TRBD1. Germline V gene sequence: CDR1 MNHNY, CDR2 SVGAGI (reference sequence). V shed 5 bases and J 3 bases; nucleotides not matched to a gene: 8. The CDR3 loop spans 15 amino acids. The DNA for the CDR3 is TGTGCCAGCAGTCAAGGGGGGACAGGGATCTACGAGCAGTACTTC. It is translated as CASSQGGTGIYEQYF.

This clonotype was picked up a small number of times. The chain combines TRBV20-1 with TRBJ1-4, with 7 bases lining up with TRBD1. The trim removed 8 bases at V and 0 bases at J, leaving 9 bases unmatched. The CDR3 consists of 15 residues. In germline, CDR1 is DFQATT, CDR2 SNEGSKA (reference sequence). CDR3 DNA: TGCAGTCCCCCGGGACAGAGTGCAACTAATGAAAAACTGTTTTTT. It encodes CSPPGQSATNEKLFF.

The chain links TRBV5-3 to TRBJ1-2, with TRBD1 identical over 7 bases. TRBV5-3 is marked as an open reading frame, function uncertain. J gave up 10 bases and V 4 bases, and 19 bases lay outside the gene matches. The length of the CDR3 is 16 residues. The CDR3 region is CARSLGTTGNRGTYTF. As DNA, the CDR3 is TGTGCCAGAAGCCTTGGGACGACAGGGAATCGGGGGACCTACACCTTC.

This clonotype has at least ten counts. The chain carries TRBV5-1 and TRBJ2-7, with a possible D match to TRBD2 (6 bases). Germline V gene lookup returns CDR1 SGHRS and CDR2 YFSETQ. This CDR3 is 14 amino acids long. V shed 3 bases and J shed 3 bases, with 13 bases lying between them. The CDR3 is CASSSGSMVYEQYF. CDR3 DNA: TGCGCCAGCAGCTCCGGGAGCATGGTCTACGAGCAGTACTTC.

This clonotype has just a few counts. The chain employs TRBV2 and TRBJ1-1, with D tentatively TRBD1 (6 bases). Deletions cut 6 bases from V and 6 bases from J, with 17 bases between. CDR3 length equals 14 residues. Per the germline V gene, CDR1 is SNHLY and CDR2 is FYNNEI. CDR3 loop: CASRLTGFGAEAFF. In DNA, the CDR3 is TGTGCCAGCAGACTAACAGGGTTCGGAGCTGAAGCTTTCTTT.

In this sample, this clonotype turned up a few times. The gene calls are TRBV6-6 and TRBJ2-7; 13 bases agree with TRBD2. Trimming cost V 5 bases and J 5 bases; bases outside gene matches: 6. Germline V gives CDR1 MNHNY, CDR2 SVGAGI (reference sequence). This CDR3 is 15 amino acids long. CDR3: CASSNGLAGVDEQYF. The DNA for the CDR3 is TGTGCCAGCAGTAACGGACTAGCGGGGGTCGACGAGCAGTACTTC.

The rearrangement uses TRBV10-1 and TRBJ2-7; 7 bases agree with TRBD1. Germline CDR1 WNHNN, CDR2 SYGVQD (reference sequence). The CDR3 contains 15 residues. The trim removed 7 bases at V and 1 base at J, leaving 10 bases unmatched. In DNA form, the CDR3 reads TGCGCCAGCAAGGTCCCGACAGGGAAGTCCTACGAGCAGTACTTC. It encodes CASKVPTGKSYEQYF.